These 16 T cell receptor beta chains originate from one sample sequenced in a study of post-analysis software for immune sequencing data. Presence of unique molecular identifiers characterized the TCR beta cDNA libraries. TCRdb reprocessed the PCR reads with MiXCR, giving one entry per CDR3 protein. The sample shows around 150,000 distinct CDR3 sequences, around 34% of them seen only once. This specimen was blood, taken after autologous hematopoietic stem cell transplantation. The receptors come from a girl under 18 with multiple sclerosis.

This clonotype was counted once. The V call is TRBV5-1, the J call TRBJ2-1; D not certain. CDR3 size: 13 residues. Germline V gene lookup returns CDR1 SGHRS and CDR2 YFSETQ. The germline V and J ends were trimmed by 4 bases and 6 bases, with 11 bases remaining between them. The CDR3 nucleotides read TGCGCCAGCAGCCCCTTTTCGGGCAATGAGCAGTTCTTC. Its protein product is CASSPFSGNEQFF.

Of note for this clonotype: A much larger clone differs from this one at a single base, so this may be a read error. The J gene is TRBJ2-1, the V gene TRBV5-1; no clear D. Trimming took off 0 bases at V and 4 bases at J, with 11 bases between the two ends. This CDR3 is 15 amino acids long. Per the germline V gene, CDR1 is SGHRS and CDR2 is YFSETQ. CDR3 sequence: CASSLGVSVYNEQFF. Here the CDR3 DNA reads TGCGCCAGCAGCTTGGGGGTATCAGTTTACAATGAGCAGTTCTTC.

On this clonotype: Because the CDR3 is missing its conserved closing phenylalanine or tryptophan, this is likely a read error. CDR3 region: CASSRTGETEAFL. CDR3 nucleotide sequence: TGCGCCAGCAGTAGGACAGGCGAGACTGAAGCTTTCTTG. The rearrangement links TRBV10-1 to TRBJ1-1; 7 bases agree with TRBD1. V was pared by 5 bases and J by 5 bases, with 5 bases of the junction left unmatched. Looked up from germline, CDR1 is WNHNN and CDR2 is SYGVQD (reference sequence). CDR3 length: 13 residues.

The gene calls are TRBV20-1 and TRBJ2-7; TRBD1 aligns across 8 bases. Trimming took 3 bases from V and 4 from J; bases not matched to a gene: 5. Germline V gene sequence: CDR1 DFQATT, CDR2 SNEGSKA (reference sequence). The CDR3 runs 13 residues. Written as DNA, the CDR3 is TGCAGTGCTAGCAGGACAGGGCCTTACGAGCAGTACTTC. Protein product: CSASRTGPYEQYF.

CDR3 in DNA: TGTGCCAGCAGCTTATTGGCCAGCACGAATGAAAAACTGTTTTTT. This sequence encodes CASSLLASTNEKLFF. The chain has TRBV7-8 and TRBJ1-4; no clear D gene. Trimming removed 2 bases from V and 5 bases from J, with 12 bases in between. There are 15 residues in the CDR3. Per germline, CDR1 SGHVS and CDR2 FQNEAQ.

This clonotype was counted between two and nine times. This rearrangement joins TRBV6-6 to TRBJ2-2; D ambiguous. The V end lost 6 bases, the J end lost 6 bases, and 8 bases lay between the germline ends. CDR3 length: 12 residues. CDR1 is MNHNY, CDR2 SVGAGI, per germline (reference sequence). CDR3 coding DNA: TGTGCCAGCAGCTGGGTGGCCGGGGAGCTGTTTTTT. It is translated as CASSWVAGELFF.

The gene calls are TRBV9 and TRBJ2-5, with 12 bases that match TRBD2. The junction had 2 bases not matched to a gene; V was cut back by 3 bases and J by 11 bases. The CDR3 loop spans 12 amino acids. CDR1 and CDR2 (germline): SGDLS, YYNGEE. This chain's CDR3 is CASSGTSGEQYF. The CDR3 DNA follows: TGTGCCAGCAGCGGGACTAGCGGGGAGCAGTACTTC.

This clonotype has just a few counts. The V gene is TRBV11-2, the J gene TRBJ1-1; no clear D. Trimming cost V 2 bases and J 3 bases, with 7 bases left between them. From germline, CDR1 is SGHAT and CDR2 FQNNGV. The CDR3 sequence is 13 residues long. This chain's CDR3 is CASSLLSHTEAFF. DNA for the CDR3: TGTGCCAGCAGCTTATTGTCGCACACTGAAGCTTTCTTT.

In DNA, the CDR3 is TGCGCCAGCAGCTTAATTCTCCCCCCCACAGATACGCAGTATTTT. It codes for CASSLILPPTDTQYF. The genes are TRBV5-1 and TRBJ2-3; D gene ambiguous. Germline CDR1 SGHRS, CDR2 YFSETQ. This CDR3 comprises 15 residues. The ends were cut back, 2 bases at V and 2 bases at J, with 12 bases in the middle.

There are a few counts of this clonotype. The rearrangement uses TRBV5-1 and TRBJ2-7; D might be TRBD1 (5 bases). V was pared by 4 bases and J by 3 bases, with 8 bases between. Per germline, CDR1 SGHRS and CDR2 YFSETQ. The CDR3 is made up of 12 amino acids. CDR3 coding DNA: TGCGCCAGCAGCGGCAGGGTCTACGAGCAGTACTTC. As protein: CASSGRVYEQYF. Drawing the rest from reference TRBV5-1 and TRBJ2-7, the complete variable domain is KAGVTQTPRYLIKTRGQQVTLSCSPISGHRSVSWYQQTPGQGLQFLFEYFSETQRNKGNFPGRFSGRQFSNSRSEMNVSTLELGDSALYLCASSGRVYEQYFGPGTRLTVT.

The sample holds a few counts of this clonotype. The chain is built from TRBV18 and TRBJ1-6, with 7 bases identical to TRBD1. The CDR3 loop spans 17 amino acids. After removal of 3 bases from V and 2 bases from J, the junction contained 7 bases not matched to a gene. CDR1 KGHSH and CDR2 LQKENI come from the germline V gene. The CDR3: CASSPGQGGAYNSPLHF. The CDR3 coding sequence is TGTGCCAGCTCACCTGGACAAGGGGGCGCCTATAATTCACCCCTCCACTTT.

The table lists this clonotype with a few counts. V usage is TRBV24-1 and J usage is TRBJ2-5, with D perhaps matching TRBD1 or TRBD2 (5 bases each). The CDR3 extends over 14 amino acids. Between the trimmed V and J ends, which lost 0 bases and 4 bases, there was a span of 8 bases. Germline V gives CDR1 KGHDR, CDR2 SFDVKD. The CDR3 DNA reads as TGTGCCACCAGTGATTTGCGGGACCGAGAGACCCAGTACTTC. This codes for CATSDLRDRETQYF.

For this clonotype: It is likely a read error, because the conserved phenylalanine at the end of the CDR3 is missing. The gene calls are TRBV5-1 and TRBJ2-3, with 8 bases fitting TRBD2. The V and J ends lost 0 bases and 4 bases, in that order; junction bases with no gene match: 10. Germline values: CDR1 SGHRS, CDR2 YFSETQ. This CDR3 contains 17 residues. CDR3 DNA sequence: TGCGCCAGCAGCTTGGCCTTCTCGCGGGGGGCCTCAGATACGCAGTATTTG. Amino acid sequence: CASSLAFSRGASDTQYL.

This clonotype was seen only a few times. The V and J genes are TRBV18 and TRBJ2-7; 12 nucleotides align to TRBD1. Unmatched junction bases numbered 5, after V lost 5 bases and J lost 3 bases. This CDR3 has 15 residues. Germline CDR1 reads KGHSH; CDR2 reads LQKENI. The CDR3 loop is CASSSGTGGFYEQYF. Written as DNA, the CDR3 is TGTGCCAGCTCATCAGGGACAGGGGGCTTCTACGAGCAGTACTTC.

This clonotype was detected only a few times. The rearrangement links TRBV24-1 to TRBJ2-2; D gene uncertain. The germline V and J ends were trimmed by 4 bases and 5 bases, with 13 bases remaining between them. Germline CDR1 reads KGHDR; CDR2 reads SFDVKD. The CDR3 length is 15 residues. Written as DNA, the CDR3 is TGTGCCACCAGTGACCAATCCACGTATACCGGGGAGCTGTTTTTT. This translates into CATSDQSTYTGELFF.

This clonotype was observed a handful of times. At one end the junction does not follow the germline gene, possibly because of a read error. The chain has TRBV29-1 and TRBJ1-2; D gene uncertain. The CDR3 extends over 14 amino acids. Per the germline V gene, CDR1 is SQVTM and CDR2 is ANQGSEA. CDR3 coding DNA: TGCAACGTTGAAAGGGAGGGAGACAACTATGGCTACACCTTC. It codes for CNVEREGDNYGYTF.